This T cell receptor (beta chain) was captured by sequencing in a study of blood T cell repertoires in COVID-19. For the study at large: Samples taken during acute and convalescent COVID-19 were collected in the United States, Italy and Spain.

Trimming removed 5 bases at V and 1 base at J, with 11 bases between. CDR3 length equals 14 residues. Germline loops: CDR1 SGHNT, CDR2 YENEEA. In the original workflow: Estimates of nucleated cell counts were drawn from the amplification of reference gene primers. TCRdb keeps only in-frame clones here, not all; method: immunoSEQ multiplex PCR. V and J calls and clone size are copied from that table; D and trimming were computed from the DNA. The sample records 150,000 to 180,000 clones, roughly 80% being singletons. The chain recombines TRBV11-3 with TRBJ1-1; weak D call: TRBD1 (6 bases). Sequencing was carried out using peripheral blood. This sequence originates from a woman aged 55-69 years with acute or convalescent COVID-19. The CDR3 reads CASSVGTTNTEAFF. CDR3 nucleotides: TGTGCCAGCAGCGTGGGGACAACGAACACTGAAGCTTTCTTT.